This T cell receptor (beta chain) was observed in a study of T cells in Graves' hyperthyroidism and ophthalmopathy. Each ophthalmopathy patient scored at least 3 on the Clinical Activity Score and at least 4 on NOSPECS grade, with duration under 3 months. The CDR3 sequence is 13 residues long. The germline V gene has CDR1 DFQATT and CDR2 SNEGSKA (reference sequence). V dropped 8 bases and J dropped 5 bases, with 17 bases sitting between them. In this sample, this clonotype turned up many times. Antigen specificity is unknown. RNA transcripts provided the source from which TCR beta CDR3 regions were amplified. The study used the HTBI primer set for a first-round RT-PCR of the TCR CDR3. TCRdb ran MiXCR on the multiplex PCR reads and lists one entry per CDR3 protein. The sample includes 200,000 to 300,000 distinct CDR3 sequences, approximately 16% of them seen just once. Study-wide results and caveats: Ophthalmopathy was distinguished from stable hyperthyroidism by 13 V-J signatures. The blood repertoire included most of the expanded thyroid clonotypes above 0.001. Ophthalmopathy was model-predicted a median roughly six months pre-onset.

What was sequenced was blood. This clonotype was obtained from a woman aged 18-35 years with Graves' ophthalmopathy. This chain connects TRBV20-1 to TRBJ2-3; weak D call: TRBD2 (6 bases). CDR3 region: CSIGRRGGDTQYF. CDR3 coding DNA: TGCAGTATAGGAAGGAGGGGAGGAGATACGCAGTATTTT.